Given below is one TCR beta chain in context. Which antigen it targets is not known. Per-base quality was not reported, and no clone a single base away is much larger than it. The time point label, as the study defines it: baseline before first vaccination. Vaccinee samples came from UK trials COV001 and COV002, including a single-blind randomized controlled phase 2/3 trial of AZD1222 (ChAdOx1 nCoV-19) in healthy adults. For TCRbeta chain sequencing, PBMC samples were collected from trial participants at day 0 and at day 28 after the second dose. This specimen comes from a study of T cell responses to AZD1222 COVID-19 vaccine (TCRdb year 2021). Describing the broader study: AZD1222 recipients given second doses at about 4 weeks or at about 12 weeks were pooled, since spike-specific TCR depth and breadth were not found to differ between the two schedules. Enrollment into the trials was organized by age into subgroups of 18-55, 56-69 and 70-plus years, and those subgroups contained roughly 150, 30 and 60 TCR-sequenced participants, respectively. A total of approximately 230 trial participants underwent TCR sequencing, of whom about 210 received two doses of AZD1222 and about 26 received two doses of the MenACWY control vaccine.

V lost 6 bases and J lost 5 bases; the stretch between them is 10 bases long. Counted from cysteine to phenylalanine, this CDR3 has 12 amino acids. Of all the DNA, just the CDR3 is kept, 36 bases in frame from base 1. CDR1 is given as KGHDR and CDR2 as SFDVKD, both from the germline V gene. The CDR3 regions of human TCRbeta chains were subjected to immunosequencing. On the authors' methods: TCRs in the repertoires were compared against a reference library of SARS-CoV-2-specific TCRs that had been generated with the MIRA antigen-specificity platform. Breadth meant the fraction of unique TCRs that were SARS-CoV-2-associated, whereas depth meant the fraction of total T cells that were SARS-CoV-2-associated. Using the MIRA data, every spike-specific TCR was mapped to the spike region that the TCR reacted to and assigned to either a CD4 or a CD8 class. Log10-transformed breadth and depth values were compared by one-way ANOVA with Sidak's multiple comparisons tests. TCRdb retrieved this table from immuneACCESS and kept in-frame rearrangements only. Not all clones are present; in checked studies, unresolved V genes account for under half, and no reason is known for the remainder. D and trimming come from the DNA, and the V and J calls and clone size come from that table. This sample has 100,000 to 150,000 clones in its table, and 70% to 90% of those were observed once. Around 20% of the sample is held by the ten biggest clonotypes.

Beyond this particular receptor, the publication reports: Because no day 14 peak-response samples were available, repertoires were characterized only after the peak T cell response. Only five or six AZD1222 recipients were SARS-CoV-2 seropositive at baseline, limiting conclusions about previously exposed vaccinees. In the small 56-69-year group, the increase in depth fell short of significance, most likely because of low power. Reportedly, close to half of the unique spike-specific TCRs recognized epitopes lying outside the regions that are mutated in the B.1.351 and B.1.1.7 variants. Participants were mostly white British, with more females than males. The authors suggested clonal diversity may have been underestimated. The vaccine-associated CD4 TCRs covered the entire spike protein, and the dominant responses fell in regions 160-218 and 743-854. After two AZD1222 doses, spike-specific TCR breadth and depth were significantly higher than at day 0 and than in MenACWY recipients.

This TCR was recovered from an adult in good health. Here the sequenced sample was peripheral blood, taken on day 0 of AZD1222 vaccination. Here the chain combines TRBV24-1 and TRBJ2-7, with the D gene uncertain. The sequenced DNA is TGTGCCACCAGTCCGGGCAGAGACGAGCAGTACTTC. The resulting protein is CATSPGRDEQYF.